This TCR beta chain is drawn from a study of identical twins. Findings and limits, study-wide: Invariant MAIT and iNKT cells are populations that could partly confound zero-insertion analyses. Memory repertoires showed no such pattern, whereas abundant cord blood beta clonotypes carried fewer insertions.

One entry per CDR3 protein results from TCRdb running MiXCR on the 5' RACE reads. This sample has about 530,000 distinct CDR3 sequences, with 15% found just once. This clonotype showed up just a few times. Its cognate antigen is unknown. This CDR3 is built from 15 residues. V lost 4 bases to trimming and J lost 1 base, with 14 bases between them. CDR1 and CDR2 (germline): LGHDT, YNNKEL (reference sequence). Another study also made use of these data, one on yellow fever vaccine responses in identical twins.

The rearrangement joins TRBV3-1 to TRBJ2-7, with TRBD2 as a possible D gene (5 bases). The sequence was collected from a woman aged 18-29 years in good health. What was sequenced was CD4+ T cells sorted from blood. CDR3 nucleotide sequence: TGTGCCAGCAGCCGCCTCCTAGCCGGGTCCTACGAGCAGTACTTC. Amino acid sequence: CASSRLLAGSYEQYF.